The rows below give T cell receptor beta chains drawn from one sample of a study of T cell changes during pregnancy in multiple sclerosis. The assay was immunoSEQ multiplex PCR, and TCRdb's table has in-frame clones only and misses some. The sample lists about 64,000 clones, roughly 96% seen once, with roughly 2.3% in the top ten. This sample comprised CD8+ T cells from peripheral blood mononuclear cells, obtained after pregnancy. These receptors were taken from a female donor with multiple sclerosis, enrolled in a pregnancy study. CDR3s include the opening cysteine and the closing phenylalanine or tryptophan. A D gene is named only where the DNA matches it firmly. A clone size is listed for some rows: how often the clone was seen (once, few, many), or a class if it is expanded.

j_call clone_size v_call d_call cdr3_aa
TRBJ2-1 NA TRBV19 NA CASSTGGLNEQFF
TRBJ1-2 NA TRBV5-1 NA CASSLDVGYGYTF
TRBJ2-7 NA TRBV4-1 TRBD1 CASSQGQGAYEQYF
TRBJ2-1 NA TRBV10-1 NA CASIPGDYYNEQFF
TRBJ2-2 once TRBV5-1 TRBD1 CASSWTGVNTGELFF
TRBJ1-2 NA TRBV19 NA CASTRAGGYTF
TRBJ2-6 NA TRBV19 TRBD1 CASTISDRGSGANVLTF
TRBJ2-7 NA TRBV29-1 TRBD2 CSVEAPSGRVGEQYF
TRBJ1-5 NA TRBV5-1 NA CASSFGGFNQPQHF
TRBJ1-1 NA TRBV19 TRBD1 CASSTTGGTEAFF
TRBJ2-7 once TRBV5-1 NA CASSLGQGNYEQYF
TRBJ1-2 NA TRBV25-1 TRBD1 CASSELQGAANGYTF
TRBJ2-3 NA TRBV5-4 NA CASSAPLRGSGTDTQYF
TRBJ2-7 NA TRBV29-1 TRBD2 CSVAGAGGLEYEQYF
TRBJ2-3 NA TRBV7-6 NA CASSSRWAADTQYF
TRBJ2-7 once TRBV27 TRBD2 CASSLRLGGSWEQYF
TRBJ2-7 once TRBV27 NA CASSLRARDDEQYF
TRBJ2-3 NA TRBV2 NA CASIYRRETGFHTDTQYF
TRBJ2-1 NA TRBV5-1 TRBD2 CASSLRGGPYNEQFF
TRBJ1-1 once TRBV5-6 TRBD1 CASSLPPSPWTGMNTEAFF